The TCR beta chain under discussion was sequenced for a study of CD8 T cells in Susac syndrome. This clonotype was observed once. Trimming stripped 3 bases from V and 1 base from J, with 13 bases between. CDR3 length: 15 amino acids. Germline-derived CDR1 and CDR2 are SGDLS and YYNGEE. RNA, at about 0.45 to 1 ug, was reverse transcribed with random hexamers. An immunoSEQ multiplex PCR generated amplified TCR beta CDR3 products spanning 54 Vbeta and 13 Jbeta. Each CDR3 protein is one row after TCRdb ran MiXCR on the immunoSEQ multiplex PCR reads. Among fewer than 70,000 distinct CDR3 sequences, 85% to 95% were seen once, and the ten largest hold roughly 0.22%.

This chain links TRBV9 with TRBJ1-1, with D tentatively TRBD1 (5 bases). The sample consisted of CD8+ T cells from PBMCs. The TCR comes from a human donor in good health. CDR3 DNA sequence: TGTGCCAGCAGCGAGAGGGGAGGGTGGAACACTGAAGCTTTCTTT. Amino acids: CASSERGGWNTEAFF.